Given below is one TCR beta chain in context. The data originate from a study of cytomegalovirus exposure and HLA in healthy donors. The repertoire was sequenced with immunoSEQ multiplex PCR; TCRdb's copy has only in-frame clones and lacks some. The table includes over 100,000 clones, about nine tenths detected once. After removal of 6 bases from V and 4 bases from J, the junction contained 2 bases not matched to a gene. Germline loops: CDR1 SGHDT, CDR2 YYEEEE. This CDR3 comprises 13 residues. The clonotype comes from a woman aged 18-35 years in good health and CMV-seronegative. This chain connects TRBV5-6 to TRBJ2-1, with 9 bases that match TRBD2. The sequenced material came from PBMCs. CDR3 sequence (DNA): TGTGCCAGCATAGGACTAGCGTACAATGAGCAGTTCTTC. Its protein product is CASIGLAYNEQFF. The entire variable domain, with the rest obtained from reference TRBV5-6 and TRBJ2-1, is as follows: DAGVTQSPTHLIKTRGQQVTLRCSPKSGHDTVSWYQQALGQGPQFIFQYYEEEERQRGNFPDRFSGHQFPNYSSELNVNALLLGDSALYLCASIGLAYNEQFFGPGTRLTVL.